One and the same sample provided the 6 T cell receptor beta chains below, sequenced in a study of cytotoxic CD8 clonotypes in ibrutinib-treated CLL. This table comes from immunoSEQ multiplex PCR, and its TCRdb copy is limited to in-frame clones, with some not included. Here the sample spans around 250,000 clones, less than 75% being singletons. The sequencing used PBMCs, collected after 24 months of ibrutinib treatment. The receptors originated from a human donor with chronic lymphocytic leukemia.

This chain joins TRBV11-3 and TRBJ2-3, with TRBD2 matching 14 bases. Germline V gene sequence: CDR1 SGHNT, CDR2 YENEEA. The CDR3 has 18 residues. V was pared by 5 bases and J by 1 base, with 8 bases of the junction left unmatched. The CDR3 bases are TGTGCCAGCAGCCTCGGGACTAGCGGGGGCTCGGGCACAGATACGCAGTATTTT. It encodes CASSLGTSGGSGTDTQYF. The complete variable domain, with remaining parts taken from reference TRBV11-3 and TRBJ2-3, reads EAGVVQSPRYKIIEKKQPVAFWCNPISGHNTLYWYLQNLGQGPELLIRYENEEAVDDSQLPKDRFSAERLKGVDSTLKIQPAELGDSAVYLCASSLGTSGGSGTDTQYFGPGTRLTVL.

This clone was seen a handful of times. The chain recombines TRBV4-2 with TRBJ2-7; 12 bases are a match to TRBD2. Germline CDR1 and CDR2: LGHNA and YNFKEQ. V shed 3 bases, J shed 4 bases, and the junction held 7 bases outside the gene matches. The CDR3 runs 16 residues. The CDR3 here is CASSHRTSGALYEQYF. CDR3 sequence (DNA): TGTGCCAGCAGCCACAGGACTAGCGGGGCACTGTACGAGCAGTACTTC.

The V and J genes are TRBV2 and TRBJ2-5; D is unclear. This CDR3 is built from 14 residues. CDR1 SNHLY and CDR2 FYNNEI come from the germline V gene. Trimming took off 0 bases at V and 0 bases at J, with 5 bases between the two ends. This CDR3 reads CASSEASYQETQYF. The CDR3, as DNA: TGTGCCAGCAGTGAAGCCAGTTACCAAGAGACCCAGTACTTC.

This chain connects TRBV5-1 to TRBJ2-1, with D possibly matching TRBD2 (5 bases). V lost 0 bases, J lost 12 bases, and 10 bases lay in between. Germline CDR1 is SGHRS and CDR2 is YFSETQ. The CDR3 is 12 amino acids. The DNA of the CDR3 is TGCGCCAGCAGCTTGGAGGTTGGAGGGCAGTTCTTC. Its protein product is CASSLEVGGQFF.

CDR3 bases: TGTGCCAGCAGCTTAGCCGGGACAGGGATAAACTATGGCTACACCTTC. Protein product: CASSLAGTGINYGYTF. This chain joins TRBV11-2 and TRBJ1-2; 9 positions match TRBD1. CDR3 length: 16 amino acids. J gave up 2 bases and V 1 base, and 5 bases lay outside the gene matches. CDR1 is SGHAT, CDR2 FQNNGV, per germline.

The chain recombines TRBV9 with TRBJ2-7; no reliable D call. This CDR3 region has 14 residues. Germline CDR1 reads SGDLS; CDR2 reads YYNGEE. V lost 4 bases and J lost 0, with 11 bases in between. The DNA for the CDR3 is TGTGCCAGCAGCCCTTACTATATCTCCTACGAGCAGTACTTC. It translates to CASSPYYISYEQYF. The variable domain in full, with the rest retrieved from reference TRBV9 and TRBJ2-7, is DSGVTQTPKHLITATGQRVTLRCSPRSGDLSVYWYQQSLDQGLQFLIQYYNGEERAKGNILERFSAQQFPDLHSELNLSSLELGDSALYFCASSPYYISYEQYFGPGTRLTVT.